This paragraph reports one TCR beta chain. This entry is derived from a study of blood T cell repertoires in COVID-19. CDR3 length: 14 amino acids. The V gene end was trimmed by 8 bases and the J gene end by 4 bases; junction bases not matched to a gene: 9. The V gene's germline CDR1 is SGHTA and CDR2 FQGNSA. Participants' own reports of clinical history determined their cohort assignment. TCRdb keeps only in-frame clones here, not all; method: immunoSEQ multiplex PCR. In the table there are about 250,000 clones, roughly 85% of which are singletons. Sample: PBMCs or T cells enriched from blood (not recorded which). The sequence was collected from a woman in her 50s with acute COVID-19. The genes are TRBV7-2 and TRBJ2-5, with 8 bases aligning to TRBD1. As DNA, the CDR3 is TGTGCCAGCTGGGAAGGACAGGGCGCAGAGACCCAGTACTTC. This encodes CASWEGQGAETQYF.